These 13 T cell receptor beta chains originate from one sample sequenced in a study of cytomegalovirus exposure and HLA in healthy donors. The primer mix had 60 Vbeta and 13 Jbeta primers. This table comes from immunoSEQ multiplex PCR, and its TCRdb copy is limited to in-frame clones, with some not included. Here the sample spans approximately 210,000 clones, around 79% being singletons. Sequenced material: PBMCs. The receptor set was obtained from a woman in her forties or fifties in good health and CMV-seronegative.

This rearrangement joins TRBV6-1 to TRBJ1-5; possibly TRBD1 for D (5 bases). CDR1 is MNHNS and CDR2 is SASEGT in the germline V gene. Trimming removed 1 base at V and 3 bases at J, with 10 bases between. This CDR3 region has 15 residues. CDR3 nucleotides: TGTGCCAGCAGTGAAGAGGGACTCCTCAATCAGCCCCAGCATTTT. Its protein product is CASSEEGLLNQPQHF.

The rearrangement joins TRBV6-6 to TRBJ1-1, with D unclear. The germline V gene encodes CDR1 MNHNY and CDR2 SVGAGI (reference sequence). This CDR3 is 14 amino acids long. Trimming removed 7 bases from V and 3 bases from J, with 15 bases in between. CDR3 sequence: CASTSSRRDTEAFF. CDR3 bases: TGTGCCAGCACCAGCAGCCGGAGGGACACTGAAGCTTTCTTT.

This rearrangement joins TRBV10-3 to TRBJ1-2, with 7 bases identical to TRBD1. The CDR3 length is 16 residues. With 6 bases clipped from V and 4 bases from J, the junction kept 14 bases outside the gene matches. Germline V gives CDR1 ENHRY, CDR2 SYGVKD. Written as DNA, the CDR3 is TGTGCCATCAGCGGAGGGACAGCTCGACAGACCTATGGCTACACCTTC. This encodes CAISGGTARQTYGYTF.

This chain joins TRBV4-3 and TRBJ2-7; the D gene is possibly TRBD2 (5 bases). Germline values: CDR1 LGHNA, CDR2 YSLEER. The CDR3 length is 15 residues. V shed 1 base and J shed 4 bases, with 14 bases lying between them. The CDR3 bases are TGCGCCAGCAGCCAAGTCACCCGGGGTGGGTACGAGCAGTACTTC. Translated: CASSQVTRGGYEQYF.

The rearrangement joins TRBV19 to TRBJ2-1; a possible D gene is TRBD2 (6 bases). Trimming removed 5 bases from V and 0 bases from J, with 11 bases in between. The germline CDR1 and CDR2 sequences are LNHDA and SQIVND (reference sequence). The CDR3 sequence is 15 residues long. CDR3: CASSATGASYNEQFF. The CDR3 DNA sequence: TGTGCCAGTAGTGCGACGGGAGCCTCCTACAATGAGCAGTTCTTC.

The rearrangement uses TRBV18 and TRBJ1-5; the match to TRBD1 covers 9 bases. The CDR3 sequence is 14 residues long. Germline V lookup: CDR1 KGHSH, CDR2 LQKENI. V lost 3 bases to trimming and J lost 6 bases; unmatched junction nucleotides: 3. The CDR3 sequence is CASSPQTGGQPQHF. CDR3 DNA: TGTGCCAGCTCACCGCAGACAGGGGGTCAGCCCCAGCATTTT.

The chain combines TRBV7-2 with TRBJ2-1; 12 bases are shared with TRBD2. J lost 3 bases, V lost 1 base, and 7 bases had no gene match. CDR3 length equals 18 residues. Germline CDR1 reads SGHTA; CDR2 reads FQGNSA. The CDR3 sequence: CASSLVASGGGRYNEQFF. CDR3 DNA: TGTGCCAGCAGCTTAGTGGCTAGCGGGGGGGGCCGCTACAATGAGCAGTTCTTC.

The chain links TRBV29-1 to TRBJ2-5, with 7 bases matching TRBD2. This CDR3 has 12 residues. CDR1 and CDR2 (germline): SQVTM, ANQGSEA. The ends lost 5 bases at V and 5 bases at J; junction bases unmatched: 5. CDR3 bases: TGCAGCGTTTACCTAGCGGTTGAGACCCAGTACTTC. Residues: CSVYLAVETQYF.

V gene TRBV27 combines with J gene TRBJ1-4; D is perhaps TRBD1 (5 bases). The CDR3 loop spans 16 amino acids. V dropped 3 bases and J dropped 8 bases, with 19 bases sitting between them. CDR1 is MNHEY, CDR2 SMNVEV, per germline (reference sequence). The CDR3 DNA follows: TGTGCCAGCAGTTTTCACAGGACAACGCTGAAGGAAAAACTGTTTTTT. Amino acid sequence: CASSFHRTTLKEKLFF.

V and J are TRBV19 and TRBJ2-1; maybe TRBD1 (6 bases). This CDR3 is 17 amino acids long. Trimming cost V 3 bases and J 0 bases, with 15 bases left between them. CDR1 and CDR2 (germline): LNHDA, SQIVND (reference sequence). The CDR3 protein is CASSIVRTASSYNEQFF. The CDR3 DNA sequence: TGTGCCAGTAGTATCGTTAGGACAGCAAGCTCCTACAATGAGCAGTTCTTC.

This clone was detected a few times. V is TRBV2 and J is TRBJ1-1; TRBD1 aligns across 7 bases. V trimming: 7 bases; J trimming: 0 bases; junction bases outside the gene matches: 5. The CDR3 is made up of 14 amino acids. In germline, CDR1 is SNHLY, CDR2 FYNNEI. In nucleotides, the CDR3 is TGTGCCAGCAAACTCAGGGGGTTGAACACTGAAGCTTTCTTT. Residues: CASKLRGLNTEAFF.

This clone was seen only once. CDR3 DNA: TGCGCCAGCAGCTTGTTCCCTCTACAGGGGGCTTTCAATGAGCAGTTCTTC. Residues: CASSLFPLQGAFNEQFF. The genes are TRBV5-1 and TRBJ2-1; 9 positions match TRBD1. V lost 1 base, J lost 6 bases, and 11 bases stayed unmatched. This CDR3 is built from 17 residues. Germline values: CDR1 SGHRS, CDR2 YFSETQ.

The rearrangement joins TRBV14 to TRBJ1-1; D is unclear. The V gene lost 0 bases and the J gene lost 4 bases, with 6 bases spanning the gap. Germline assignment: CDR1 SGHDN and CDR2 FVKESK. The CDR3 is 13 amino acids. The CDR3: CASSQEVRTEAFF. The CDR3 nucleotides read TGTGCCAGCAGCCAAGAGGTGCGCACTGAAGCTTTCTTT.